This T cell receptor (beta chain) was captured in a study of neoadjuvant nivolumab and ipilimumab in lung cancer. Data came from immunoSEQ multiplex PCR; TCRdb stores just in-frame clones and leaves some out. There are fewer than 35,000 clones in the sample; less than 90% occur only once, and approximately 6.6% lies in the top ten. CDR1 is SGHRS, CDR2 YFSETQ, per germline. V was clipped by 4 bases and J by 7 bases, with 12 bases between them. This CDR3 is built from 14 residues. The sample was peripheral blood, taken before neoadjuvant nivolumab, alone or with ipilimumab. The TCR originated in an adult with non-small cell lung cancer. The chain employs TRBV5-1 and TRBJ1-6; no clear D. The CDR3 is CASSLTLGNSPLHF. The CDR3 DNA sequence: TGCGCCAGCAGCCTGACTCTTGGCAATTCACCCCTCCACTTT.